The sequence of this T cell receptor beta chain was determined in a study of blood T cell repertoires in COVID-19. Study-level information: From the United States, Italy and Spain came samples of acute and convalescent COVID-19. PBMCs, B-cell-depleted T cells, or T cells provided the cDNA or gDNA that made up the material.

Per the authors' pipeline: Estimates of nucleated cell counts were drawn from the amplification of reference gene primers. The method was immunoSEQ multiplex PCR; TCRdb's version includes in-frame clones alone and lacks a portion of them. Clonal size and the V and J genes are those of that table, whereas D and trimming came from the DNA. The top ten hold 13% to 15% of the sample, which has some 200,000 clones, around four fifths seen once. CDR3 length: 14 residues. Germline V gene data show CDR1 as SGHNT and CDR2 as YENEEA. With V trimmed by 5 bases and J by 4 bases, 6 bases remained unmatched. The receptor's source is a man in his thirties or forties with active or convalescent COVID-19. Sequencing used peripheral blood. V usage is TRBV11-3 and J usage is TRBJ2-7; 9 positions match TRBD1. In nucleotides, the CDR3 is TGTGCCAGCAGCCCGTACAGGGGGCTGTACGAGCAGTACTTC. It translates to CASSPYRGLYEQYF. The entire variable domain, with the rest obtained from reference TRBV11-3 and TRBJ2-7, is as follows: EAGVVQSPRYKIIEKKQPVAFWCNPISGHNTLYWYLQNLGQGPELLIRYENEEAVDDSQLPKDRFSAERLKGVDSTLKIQPAELGDSAVYLCASSPYRGLYEQYFGPGTRLTVT.